This T cell receptor (beta chain) was found in a study of blood T cells in healthy people across ages. General observations from the study: Conclusively comparing naive with antigen-experienced cells was impossible with unsorted PBMCs. Long-lived donors exceeded aged donors in naive CD4+ cells and diversity.

Using a J-beta primer mix together with a sample-barcoded 5' primer, a second PCR was run for roughly 6 to 11 cycles. A template-switch adaptor that had 12 random nucleotides put a tag on each cDNA molecule. TCRdb reanalysed the 5' RACE reads using MiXCR and keeps one entry per CDR3 protein. The sample includes approximately 810,000 distinct CDR3 sequences, roughly 35% seen only once; the top ten take approximately 13%. On this clonotype itself: Its antigen is unidentified.

Trimming removed 6 bases from V and 6 bases from J; junction bases left unmatched: 9. CDR3 size: 14 residues. Total RNA, at least 5 micrograms per sample, was extracted from PBMCs. Sample: blood. The TCR originated in a man aged 18 to 35 in good health. This chain joins TRBV12-3 or TRBV12-4 and TRBJ1-1, with TRBD1 matching over 8 bases. The CDR3 DNA is TGTGCCAGCAGCCGCAGGGGGCGGATGGCTGAAGCTTTCTTT. Residues: CASSRRGRMAEAFF.